This TCR beta chain was sequenced during a study of blood T cell repertoires in COVID-19. As for the study in general: The analysed material was cDNA or gDNA that came from T cells, B-cell-depleted T cells, or PBMCs.

Per the authors' pipeline: For nucleated cells, counts were estimated from reference gene primer amplification. Some clones are missing from TCRdb's copy, which holds only in-frame ones; the method was immunoSEQ multiplex PCR. That table is the source of V, J and clone size, and D and trimming were worked out from the DNA. The sample includes 300,000 to 350,000 clones, 70% to 90% of them seen just once. The V segment lost 5 bases and the J segment 5 bases; nucleotides outside the gene matches: 3. The CDR3 spans 14 residues. The V gene's germline CDR1 is SEHNR and CDR2 FQNEAQ (reference sequence). Study members were between about 18 and 90 years old and lived in roughly 24 US regions. Participant reports of clinical history set cohort assignment.

This TCR derives from a young man who had recovered from COVID-19. Sequenced sample: PBMCs or T cells enriched from blood (not recorded which). J is TRBJ2-2 and V is TRBV7-9, with TRBD1 identical over 9 bases. CDR3 bases: TGTGCCAGCAGCATAGACAGGGGGACCGGGGAGCTGTTTTTT. Amino acids: CASSIDRGTGELFF.